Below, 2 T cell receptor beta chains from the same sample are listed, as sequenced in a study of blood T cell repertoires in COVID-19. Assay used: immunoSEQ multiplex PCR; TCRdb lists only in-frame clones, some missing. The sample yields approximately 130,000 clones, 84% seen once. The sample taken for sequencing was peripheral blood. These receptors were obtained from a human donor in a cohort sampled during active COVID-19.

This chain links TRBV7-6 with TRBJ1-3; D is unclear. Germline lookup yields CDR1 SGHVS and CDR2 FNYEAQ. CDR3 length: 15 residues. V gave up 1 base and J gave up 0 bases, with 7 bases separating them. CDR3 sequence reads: CASSLVEASGNTIYF. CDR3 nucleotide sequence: TGTGCCAGCAGCTTAGTGGAGGCCTCTGGAAACACCATATATTTT.

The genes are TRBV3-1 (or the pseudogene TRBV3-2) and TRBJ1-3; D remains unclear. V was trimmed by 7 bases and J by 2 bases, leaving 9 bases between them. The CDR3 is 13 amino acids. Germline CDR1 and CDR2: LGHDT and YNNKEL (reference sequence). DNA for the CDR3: TGTGCCAGCACCCCCGGGGCTGGAAACACCATATATTTT. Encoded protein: CASTPGAGNTIYF.